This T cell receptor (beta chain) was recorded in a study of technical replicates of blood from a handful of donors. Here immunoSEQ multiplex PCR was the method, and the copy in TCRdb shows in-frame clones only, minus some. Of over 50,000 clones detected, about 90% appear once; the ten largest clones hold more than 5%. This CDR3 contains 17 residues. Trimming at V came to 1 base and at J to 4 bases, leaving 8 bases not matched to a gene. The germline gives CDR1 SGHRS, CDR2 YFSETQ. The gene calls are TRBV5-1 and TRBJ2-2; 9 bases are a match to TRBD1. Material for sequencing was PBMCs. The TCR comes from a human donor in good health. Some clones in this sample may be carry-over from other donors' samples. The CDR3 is CASSLTAGTGITGELFF. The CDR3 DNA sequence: TGCGCCAGCAGCTTGACTGCCGGGACAGGGATCACCGGGGAGCTGTTTTTT.